This TCR beta chain was found in a study of CXCR3-negative and CXCR3-positive naive CD8 T cells (dated by TCRdb to the late 2010s). Broadly, across the study: In total, 110 million to 150 million TRB reads were obtained, corresponding to roughly 1.5 +/- 0.3 million reads per library. The diversity and physicochemical repertoire analyses included some 11 donors pooled from two independent experiments. The TRBV-TRBJ cluster analysis covered naive subsets from about 5 donors and memory cells from 3 donors. Study-wide conclusions, independent of this receptor: Freshly isolated PBMCs were used for most assays because CXCR3 expression partially decreased after cryopreservation. Within the same donor, TRBV-TRBJ usage looked similar between naive CXCR3-negative and CXCR3-positive cells, but memory cells had distinct patterns. Surface CD5, linked to self-reactivity in mice, was comparable between naive subsets; TCR interaction strength was therefore also inferred from TRB CDR3 physicochemical properties. Repertoire diversity was comparably high in both naive subsets but much lower in memory CD8+ T cells. Compared with CXCR3-negative naive cells, CXCR3-positive naive cells had TRB CDR3s with higher hydrophobicity (lower Kidera factor 4), lower energy, and higher strength and volume indices.

Including cysteine and phenylalanine, the CDR3 has 14 amino acids. There is no recorded DNA. The CDR1 and CDR2 encoded by the germline V gene (reference sequence) are DFQATT and SNEGSKA. A note on this clonotype: The target of this receptor is not known.

For every CD8+ T cell subset, 300,000 cells were flow-sorted straight into RLT lysis buffer, and each subset was sorted in triplicate. To keep memory contaminants out, a stringent definition of naive CD8+ T cells was applied: CD45RO-CCR7+CD27+CD95-. Using standard density gradient centrifugation, peripheral blood mononuclear cells were isolated from buffy coats. A FACSAria III was used to flow-sort naive CD8+ T cells into CXCR3-negative and CXCR3-positive populations. An RNeasy Mini Kit was used to extract total RNA from the sorted cells. This sample was sequenced with a NextSeq 550. The Human TCR Profiling Kit (MiLaboratory) was used to prepare UMI-labeled 5' RACE TRB cDNA libraries. The full amount of extracted RNA was used for cDNA synthesis, and the full amount of resulting cDNA was used for PCR amplification. The libraries were made side by side, with each library going through the same number of PCR cycles. The source study handled its data this way. About 54,000 +/- 9,700 unique UMI-labeled TRB cDNA molecules per library were extracted with MIGEC and MiXCR, with at least two reads per UMI required. On average, around 40,000 +/- 10,000 functional in-frame TRB CDR3 nucleotide clonotypes lacking stop codons were found per library. After downsampling to 5000 UMI-labeled TRB molecules per sample, diversity metrics such as normalized Shannon-Wiener and Chao1 were calculated in VDJtools. VDJtools was used to calculate clonotype-size-weighted physicochemical properties of the central five CDR3 residues, namely interaction energy, strength, volume and Kidera factor 4. TCRdb reprocessed the sequencing reads and holds a single record per CDR3 protein sequence, with no DNA. The V and J calls reflect TCRdb's pipeline rather than the authors' work. The sample table records roughly 70,000 distinct CDR3 sequences. About 1.5% of the sample comes from the top ten.

The rearranged chain carries TRBV20-1 and TRBJ1-1; lacking DNA, the TRBD1 call made by TCRdb goes unchecked. This receptor was identified in a human donor in good health. Some clones in this sample may be carry-over from other donors' samples. The specimen was naive CXCR3- CD8+ T cells from blood. The meaning of the sample's cell subset or site label: CD45RO-CCR7+CD27+CD95- naive CD8+ T cells lacking CXCR3 (TNR3-). CDR3 protein: CSARGGPGDTEAFF.